A selection of T cell receptor beta chains follows, all from one sample in a study of T-cell memory formation after mild COVID-19. TCRdb called the 5' RACE reads again in MiXCR, with one record for every CDR3 protein. The sample has 470,000 or so distinct CDR3 sequences, roughly 25% seen once; the top ten hold roughly an eighth. The specimen sequenced was PBMCs or a T cell subset sorted from them (not recorded which). The receptor set was obtained from an adult woman who had mild COVID-19 (a few samples of this study predate the infection). Cell type and time point are not known. Each CDR3 is given with its conserved first and last residue. A D gene is named only where the DNA matches it firmly. Clone size is shown for a subset of rows, as once, few, many or a class of expanded clone.

TRBD1	.	TRBV5-6	TRBJ2-2	TGTGCCAGCAGTATAACGACAGGGCCCGGGGAGCTGTTTTTT	CASSITTGPGELFF
.	.	TRBV4-1	TRBJ1-2	TGCGCCAGCAGCCAACCCCCGGGACCCCTTTATGGCTACACCTTC	CASSQPPGPLYGYTF
TRBD2	.	TRBV12-3/TRBV12-4	TRBJ2-1	TGTGCCAGCAGTTTAGCGGGGCGGGGGGGCCGACTCAATGAGCAGTTCTTC	CASSLAGRGGRLNEQFF
TRBD1	.	TRBV4-1	TRBJ2-1	TGCGCCAGCAGCCAAGGACAGGGCTACAATGAGCAGTTCTTC	CASSQGQGYNEQFF
TRBD2	few	TRBV7-9	TRBJ2-3	TGTGCCAGCAGCCCGACTAGCGTTTACACAGATACGCAGTATTTT	CASSPTSVYTDTQYF
.	few	TRBV6-2/TRBV6-3	TRBJ2-7	TGTGCCAGCAGCCATCGGACCTACGAGCAGTACTTC	CASSHRTYEQYF
.	.	TRBV2	TRBJ2-1	TGTGCCAGCAGTGAAATAGGGGGGGGATACAATGAGCAGTTCTTC	CASSEIGGGYNEQFF
TRBD1	few	TRBV20-1	TRBJ2-3	TGCAGTGCTAGTAGGGACAGGGGGCCAGATACGCAGTATTTT	CSASRDRGPDTQYF
TRBD2	.	TRBV11-3	TRBJ2-1	TGTGCCAGCAGCCGTGCGGGAGGAGGTTCGTACAATGAGCAGTTCTTC	CASSRAGGGSYNEQFF
.	.	TRBV12-3/TRBV12-4	TRBJ1-5	TGTGCCAGCACTAACAGGAATCAGCCCCAGCATTTT	CASTNRNQPQHF
TRBD2	few	TRBV10-3	TRBJ2-7	TGTGCCATCAGTGATGGTCTGGCTCGAACGGGGGGGTACTCCTACGAGCAGTACTTC	CAISDGLARTGGYSYEQYF
.	.	TRBV12-3/TRBV12-4	TRBJ1-2	TGTGCCAGCAGTTTGGTCGATAGCTATGGCTACACCTTC	CASSLVDSYGYTF
.	few	TRBV5-5	TRBJ1-1	TGTGCCAGCAGTTCACAGACCCAGTTGAACACTGAAGCTTTCTTT	CASSSQTQLNTEAFF
.	few	TRBV12-3/TRBV12-4	TRBJ1-5	TGTGCCAGCAGTTCCCCACAGGGCTATCAGCCCCAGCATTTT	CASSSPQGYQPQHF
.	.	TRBV27	TRBJ2-3	TGTGCCAGCAGTTTCAGACGAGGCGGGTCTAGCACAGATACGCAGTATTTT	CASSFRRGGSSTDTQYF
TRBD2	.	TRBV13	TRBJ2-7	TGTGCCAGCAGCCACACGGGAGGAGGATCCTACGAGCAGTACTTC	CASSHTGGGSYEQYF
TRBD2	.	TRBV7-9	TRBJ2-1	TGTGCCAGCAGCTTATCATCTCGAGGGCGGGAGGGCCGGCAGTTCTTC	CASSLSSRGREGRQFF
TRBD2	few	TRBV19	TRBJ2-7	TGTGCCAGTCGGGGAGGGTACTACGAGCAGTACTTC	CASRGGYYEQYF
.	.	TRBV3-1	TRBJ2-5	TGTGCCAGCAGCCAACCGGCGAAGGGTAGACGGGAGACCCAGTACTTC	CASSQPAKGRRETQYF
TRBD2	.	TRBV4-3	TRBJ2-7	TGCGCCAGCAGCCAAGCGGGCGGGGGGTTCTACGAGCAGTACTTC	CASSQAGGGFYEQYF
.	few	TRBV7-6	TRBJ2-7	TGTGCCAGCAGCCCCGAGAACGCTTACGAGCAGTACTTC	CASSPENAYEQYF
.	few	TRBV20-1	TRBJ1-2	TGCAGTGCTAGGGACCGTAGTGGTAGGCTACGGGGTGGCTACACCTTC	CSARDRSGRLRGGYTF
.	.	TRBV6-5	TRBJ1-2	TGTGCCAGCAGTTTCACGGGGGATATTAACTATGGCTACACCTTC	CASSFTGDINYGYTF
.	.	TRBV20-1	TRBJ1-1	TGCAGTGTCAGCCAAGGTTGGGACGGTGAAGCTTTCTTT	CSVSQGWDGEAFF
.	few	TRBV2	TRBJ1-2	TGTGCCACTAAGGAGGACAGCCCTTCTAACTATGGCTACACCTTC	CATKEDSPSNYGYTF
.	.	TRBV4-1	TRBJ1-1	TGCGCCAGCAGCCAAGTAATAGGAACCGGCACTGAAGCTTTCTTT	CASSQVIGTGTEAFF
TRBD1	few	TRBV29-1	TRBJ1-1	TGCAGCGTTGTAGGGGGCAACACTGAAGCTTTCTTT	CSVVGGNTEAFF
.	.	TRBV7-9	TRBJ2-3	TGTGCCAGCGGTAATCCGGGACACGAGTTATTCGGGGATACGCAGTATTTT	CASGNPGHELFGDTQYF
TRBD2	.	TRBV24-1	TRBJ2-5	TGTGCCACCAGCGGGACTAGCGGTCAAGAGACCCAGTACTTC	CATSGTSGQETQYF
.	.	TRBV15	TRBJ2-5	TGTGCCACCAACGCACGATTCGGGCAAGAGACCCAGTACTTC	CATNARFGQETQYF
.	few	TRBV12-3/TRBV12-4	TRBJ1-2	TGTGCCAGCAGTTCCCATATAATCCGGGACGGAGGATATGGCTACACCTTC	CASSSHIIRDGGYGYTF
.	.	TRBV6-1	TRBJ1-5	TGTGCCAGCAGTGATGGGCTACTTAGCAATCAGCCCCAGCATTTT	CASSDGLLSNQPQHF
.	.	TRBV20-1	TRBJ2-7	TGCAGTGCTAGATTCGAGGGGGTCGAGCAGTACTTC	CSARFEGVEQYF
TRBD1	few	TRBV12-3/TRBV12-4	TRBJ2-4	TGTGCCAGCAGTTTAGCCGGGACAGGGAACATTCAGTACTTC	CASSLAGTGNIQYF
TRBD1	few	TRBV6-6	TRBJ2-7	TGTGCCAGCGCGGACAGGGAAGACTACGAGCAGTACTTC	CASADREDYEQYF
.	.	TRBV12-3/TRBV12-4	TRBJ1-1	TGTGCCAGCAGTTTAAAGGGGGGGAACACTGAAGCTTTCTTT	CASSLKGGNTEAFF
.	few	TRBV18	TRBJ2-7	TGTGCCAGCTCACCTGCCGGGGGCCTGTCCTACGAGCAGTACTTC	CASSPAGGLSYEQYF
.	.	TRBV29-1	TRBJ1-1	TGCAGCGTTGAGGGCGATGGGGGGAGCACTGAAGCTTTCTTT	CSVEGDGGSTEAFF
.	.	TRBV6-2/TRBV6-3	TRBJ1-1	TGTGCCAGCAGTGCCATTGTGGCGGGTGATAGAAACACTGAAGCTTTCTTT	CASSAIVAGDRNTEAFF
.	.	TRBV7-9	TRBJ1-1	TGTGCCAGCAGCTTAAACCCCGAAGCTTTCTTT	CASSLNPEAFF
.	.	TRBV6-2/TRBV6-3	TRBJ2-1	TGTGCCAGCAGTTACGCCGTGGTCTCGGGCTACTACAATGAGCAGTTCTTC	CASSYAVVSGYYNEQFF
.	.	TRBV19	TRBJ1-1	TGTGCCAGTAGGGGTCGGGTTCGGGAAGCTTTCTTT	CASRGRVREAFF
.	few	TRBV29-1	TRBJ2-7	TGCAGCGTTTCCCGGACTGGGCGGTACGAGCAGTACTTC	CSVSRTGRYEQYF
TRBD1	many	TRBV12-3/TRBV12-4	TRBJ2-5	TGTGCCACCGCATGGACAGGCTCGCCCCAAGAGACCCAGTACTTC	CATAWTGSPQETQYF
.	few	TRBV7-9	TRBJ2-7	TGTGCCAGCAGCTTAGAGAATCCTGGGCTGGGAGAGCAGTACTTC	CASSLENPGLGEQYF
TRBD1	.	TRBV12-3/TRBV12-4	TRBJ2-5	TGTGCCAGCAGTCCTCAGGACAGGGGAGATACCCAGTACTTC	CASSPQDRGDTQYF
.	few	TRBV9	TRBJ2-3	TGTGCCAGCAGCGTAGGGTTAGCAAGCACAGATACGCAGTATTTT	CASSVGLASTDTQYF
.	.	TRBV6-2/TRBV6-3	TRBJ2-1	TGTGCCAGCAGTAACTATCCAAATGAGCAGTTCTTC	CASSNYPNEQFF
TRBD1	.	TRBV11-2	TRBJ2-1	TGTGCCAGCAGTCATACAGGGGGGCCCTACAATGAGCAGTTCTTC	CASSHTGGPYNEQFF
TRBD1	.	TRBV7-2	TRBJ1-2	TGTGCCAGCAGCTTAGGAGGACAGGGTATTGGCTACACCTTC	CASSLGGQGIGYTF
TRBD1	few	TRBV27	TRBJ2-7	TGTGCCAGCATCGGACAGGGATTCCCTTACGAGCAGTACTTC	CASIGQGFPYEQYF
TRBD2	.	TRBV7-8	TRBJ2-5	TGTGCCAGCAGCTTAGGGGCGGGAGGGCCATTGGAGACCCAGTACTTC	CASSLGAGGPLETQYF
.	few	TRBV7-2	TRBJ2-5	TGTGCCAGCAGCTTACTAGAGGCCGAGACCCAGTACTTC	CASSLLEAETQYF
.	few	TRBV12-3/TRBV12-4	TRBJ2-3	TGTGCCAGCAGTTTCAGTCTGGGTCGCACAGATACGCAGTATTTT	CASSFSLGRTDTQYF